The clone carrying this T cell receptor (beta chain) was recorded once. Its antigen is not identified. One base away lies a much larger clone, so this may be a sequencing read error. Graves' hyperthyroidism is called stable when ophthalmopathy does not progress within 18 months. These data are taken from a study of T cells in Graves' hyperthyroidism and ophthalmopathy. Study-level results: Ophthalmopathy cases were set apart from stable hyperthyroidism by a 13 V-J model. In validation, the model predicted ophthalmopathy. These predictions came a median about 6.8 months before onset.

The junction had 7 bases not matched to a gene; V was cut back by 3 bases and J by 7 bases. Germline CDR1 is SGHAT and CDR2 is FQDESV (reference sequence). The CDR3 loop spans 14 amino acids. RNA transcripts gave rise to amplified TCR beta CDR3 regions. The HTBI set primed first-round TCR CDR3 RT-PCR. MiXCR, applied by TCRdb to the multiplex PCR reads, yields one record per CDR3 protein. In the table there are about 690,000 distinct CDR3 sequences, 15% to 20% of which are singletons. The sequence was collected from a man aged 50-60 years with Graves' hyperthyroidism. This rearrangement joins TRBV11-1 to TRBJ1-2; 8 nucleotides line up with TRBD1. The sequencing input was blood. CDR3 residues: CASSFDRGSAGYTF. In nucleotides, the CDR3 is TGTGCCAGCAGCTTTGACAGGGGATCGGCTGGCTACACCTTC.